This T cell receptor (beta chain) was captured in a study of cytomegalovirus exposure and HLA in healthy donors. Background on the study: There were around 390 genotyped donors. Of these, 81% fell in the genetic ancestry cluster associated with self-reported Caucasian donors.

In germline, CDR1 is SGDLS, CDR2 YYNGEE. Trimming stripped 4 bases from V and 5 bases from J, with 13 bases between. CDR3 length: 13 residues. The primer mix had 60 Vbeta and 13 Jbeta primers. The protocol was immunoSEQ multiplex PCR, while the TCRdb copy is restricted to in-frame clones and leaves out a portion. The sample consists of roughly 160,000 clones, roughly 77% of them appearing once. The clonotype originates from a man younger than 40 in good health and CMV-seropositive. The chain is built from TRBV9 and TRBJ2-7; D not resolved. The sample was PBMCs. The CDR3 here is CASSPGSEHEQYF. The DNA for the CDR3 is TGTGCCAGCAGCCCCGGCAGCGAACACGAGCAGTACTTC. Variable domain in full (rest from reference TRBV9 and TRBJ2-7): DSGVTQTPKHLITATGQRVTLRCSPRSGDLSVYWYQQSLDQGLQFLIQYYNGEERAKGNILERFSAQQFPDLHSELNLSSLELGDSALYFCASSPGSEHEQYFGPGTRLTVT.